Listed here are 6 T cell receptor beta chains from one sample, sequenced in a study of blood T cell repertoires in COVID-19. Repertoires were generated with immunoSEQ multiplex PCR, while TCRdb's copy carries only in-frame clones and drops some. The sample contains roughly 280,000 clones, approximately 86% of which appear only once. Input material: peripheral blood. The receptors shown here come from a woman aged 55-70 years with COVID-19, enrolled during active disease.

This rearrangement joins TRBV12-3 or TRBV12-4 to TRBJ2-7; weak D call: TRBD1 (6 bases). The CDR3 consists of 13 residues. V dropped 3 bases and J dropped 2 bases, with 8 bases sitting between them. The CDR3, as DNA: TGTGCCAGCAGTTTCTCAGGGGCCTACGAGCAGTACTTC. Residues: CASSFSGAYEQYF.

The chain carries TRBV6-2 or TRBV6-3 and TRBJ1-1; D might be TRBD1 (5 bases). The CDR3 totals 15 residues. V was trimmed by 0 bases and J by 4 bases, leaving 12 bases between them. The germline V gene has CDR1 MNHEY and CDR2 SVGEGT. The CDR3 DNA reads TGTGCCAGCAGTTACTCGTGGGGGGAGGGCACTGAAGCTTTCTTT. As protein: CASSYSWGEGTEAFF.

This CDR3 is CASRKYSNQPQHF. The DNA of the CDR3 is TGTGCCAGCAGAAAATATAGCAATCAGCCCCAGCATTTT. The rearrangement joins TRBV28 to TRBJ1-5; no firm D call. V shed 6 bases and J shed 0 bases, with 6 bases lying between them. The V gene's germline CDR1 is MDHEN and CDR2 SYDVKM. The CDR3 runs to 13 residues.

V is TRBV5-1 and J is TRBJ1-1, with TRBD1 as a possible D gene (6 bases). Germline V gene sequence: CDR1 SGHRS, CDR2 YFSETQ. The CDR3 loop spans 15 amino acids. Trimming stripped 4 bases from V and 1 base from J, with 14 bases between. DNA for the CDR3: TGCGCCAGCAGCGTTACGGGACACGCGAACACTGAAGCTTTCTTT. This codes for CASSVTGHANTEAFF. Full variable domain (outside the CDR3, taken from reference TRBV5-1 and TRBJ1-1): KAGVTQTPRYLIKTRGQQVTLSCSPISGHRSVSWYQQTPGQGLQFLFEYFSETQRNKGNFPGRFSGRQFSNSRSEMNVSTLELGDSALYLCASSVTGHANTEAFFGQGTRLTVV.

The chain links TRBV14 to TRBJ1-1; D remains unclear. Trimming stripped 4 bases from V and 4 bases from J, with 10 bases between. CDR3 length equals 13 residues. Germline V gene sequence: CDR1 SGHDN, CDR2 FVKESK. The CDR3 region has the DNA TGTGCCAGCAGCCTTGGGCGGGTCACTGAAGCTTTCTTT. Translating it yields CASSLGRVTEAFF.

V and J are TRBV25-1 and TRBJ1-3; D may be TRBD1 (5 bases). The CDR3 extends over 14 amino acids. V was shortened by 2 bases and J by 3 bases, with 8 bases between the two germline ends. CDR1 is MGHDK and CDR2 is SYGVNS in the germline V gene. CDR3 bases: TGTGCCAGCAGTGAACAGGGAATTGGAAACACCATATATTTT. It codes for CASSEQGIGNTIYF. The complete variable domain, with remaining parts taken from reference TRBV25-1 and TRBJ1-3, reads EADIYQTPRYLVIGTGKKITLECSQTMGHDKMYWYQQDPGMELHLIHYSYGVNSTEKGDLSSESTVSRIRTEHFPLTLESARPSHTSQYLCASSEQGIGNTIYFGEGSWLTVV.